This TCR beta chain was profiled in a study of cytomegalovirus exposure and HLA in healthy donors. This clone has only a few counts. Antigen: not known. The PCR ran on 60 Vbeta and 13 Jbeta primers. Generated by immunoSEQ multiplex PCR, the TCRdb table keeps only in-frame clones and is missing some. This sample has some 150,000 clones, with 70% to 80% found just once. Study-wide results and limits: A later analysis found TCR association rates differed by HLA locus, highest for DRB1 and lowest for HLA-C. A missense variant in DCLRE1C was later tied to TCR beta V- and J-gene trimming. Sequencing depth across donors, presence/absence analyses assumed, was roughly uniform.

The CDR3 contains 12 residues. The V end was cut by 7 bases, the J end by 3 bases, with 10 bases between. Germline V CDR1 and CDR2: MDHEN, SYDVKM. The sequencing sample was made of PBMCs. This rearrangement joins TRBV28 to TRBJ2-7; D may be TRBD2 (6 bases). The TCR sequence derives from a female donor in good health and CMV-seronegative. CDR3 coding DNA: TGTGCCAGCAAGGGAGGTATCTACGAGCAGTACTTC. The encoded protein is CASKGGIYEQYF.